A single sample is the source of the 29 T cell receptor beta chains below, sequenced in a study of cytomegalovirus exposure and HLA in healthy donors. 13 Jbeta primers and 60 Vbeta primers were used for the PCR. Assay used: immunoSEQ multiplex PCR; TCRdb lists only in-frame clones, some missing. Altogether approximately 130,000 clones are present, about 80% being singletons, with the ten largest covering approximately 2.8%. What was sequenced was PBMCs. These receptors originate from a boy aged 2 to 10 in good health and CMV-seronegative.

The CDR3 spells CASSSSLHFPNEKLFF. CDR3 DNA: TGTGCCAGCAGTTCATCTTTACATTTCCCTAATGAAAAACTGTTTTTT. The rearrangement joins TRBV6-5 to TRBJ1-4, with D unresolved. V was clipped by 4 bases and J by 3 bases, with 15 bases between them. The CDR3 is 16 residues long. Germline V gene data show CDR1 as MNHEY and CDR2 as SVGAGI.

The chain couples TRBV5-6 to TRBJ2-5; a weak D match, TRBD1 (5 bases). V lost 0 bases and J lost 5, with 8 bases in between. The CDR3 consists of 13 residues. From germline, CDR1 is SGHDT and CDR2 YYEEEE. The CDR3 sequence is CASSLGAGETQYF. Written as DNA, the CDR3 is TGTGCCAGCAGCTTGGGAGCAGGGGAGACCCAGTACTTC. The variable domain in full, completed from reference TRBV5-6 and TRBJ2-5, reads DAGVTQSPTHLIKTRGQQVTLRCSPKSGHDTVSWYQQALGQGPQFIFQYYEEEERQRGNFPDRFSGHQFPNYSSELNVNALLLGDSALYLCASSLGAGETQYFGPGTRLLVL.

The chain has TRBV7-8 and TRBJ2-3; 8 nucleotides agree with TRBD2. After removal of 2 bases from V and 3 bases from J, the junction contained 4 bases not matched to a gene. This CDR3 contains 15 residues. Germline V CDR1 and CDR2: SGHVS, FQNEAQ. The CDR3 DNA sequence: TGTGCCAGCAGCTTATACCAGCGGGAGACAGATACGCAGTATTTT. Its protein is CASSLYQRETDTQYF.

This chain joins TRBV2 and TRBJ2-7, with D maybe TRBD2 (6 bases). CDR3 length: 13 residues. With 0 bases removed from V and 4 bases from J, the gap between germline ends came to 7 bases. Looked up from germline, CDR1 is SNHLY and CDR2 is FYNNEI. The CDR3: CASSEAAGYEQYV. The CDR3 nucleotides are TGTGCCAGCAGTGAAGCTGCGGGATACGAGCAGTACGTC.

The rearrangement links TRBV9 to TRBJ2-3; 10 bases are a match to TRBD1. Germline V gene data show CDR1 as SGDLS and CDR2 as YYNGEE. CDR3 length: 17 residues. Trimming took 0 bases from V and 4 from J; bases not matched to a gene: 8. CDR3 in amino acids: CASSVEGGGTGADTQYF. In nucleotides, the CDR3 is TGTGCCAGCAGCGTAGAAGGAGGCGGGACAGGGGCAGATACGCAGTATTTT.

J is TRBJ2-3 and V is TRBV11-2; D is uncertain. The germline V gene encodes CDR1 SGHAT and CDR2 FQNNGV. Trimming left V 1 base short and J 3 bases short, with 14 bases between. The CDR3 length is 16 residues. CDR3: CASSLVGWRDTDTQYF. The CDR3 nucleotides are TGTGCCAGCAGCTTAGTAGGCTGGAGAGATACAGATACGCAGTATTTT.

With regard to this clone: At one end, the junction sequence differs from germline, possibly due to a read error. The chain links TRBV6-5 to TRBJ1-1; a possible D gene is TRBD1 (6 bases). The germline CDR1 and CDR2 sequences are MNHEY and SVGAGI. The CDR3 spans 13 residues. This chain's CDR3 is CASRYSGTKEAFF. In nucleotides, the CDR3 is TGTGCCAGCAGATACTCCGGGACAAAAGAAGCTTTCTTT.

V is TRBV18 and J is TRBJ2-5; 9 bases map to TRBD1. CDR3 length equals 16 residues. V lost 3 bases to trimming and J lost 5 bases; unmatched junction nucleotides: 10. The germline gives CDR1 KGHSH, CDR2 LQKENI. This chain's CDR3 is CASSPKRLQGAETQYF. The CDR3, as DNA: TGTGCCAGCTCACCGAAGCGACTACAGGGGGCGGAGACCCAGTACTTC.

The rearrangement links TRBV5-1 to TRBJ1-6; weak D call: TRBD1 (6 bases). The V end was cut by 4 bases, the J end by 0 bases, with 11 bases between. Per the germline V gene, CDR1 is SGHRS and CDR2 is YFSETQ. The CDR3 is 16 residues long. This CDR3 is CASSAGQTSYNSPLHF. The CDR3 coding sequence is TGCGCCAGCAGCGCCGGACAGACCTCCTATAATTCACCCCTCCACTTT.

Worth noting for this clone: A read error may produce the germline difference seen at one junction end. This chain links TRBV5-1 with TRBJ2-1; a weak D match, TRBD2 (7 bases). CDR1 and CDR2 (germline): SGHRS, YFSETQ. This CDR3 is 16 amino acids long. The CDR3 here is CASGLGGGPNHNEQFF. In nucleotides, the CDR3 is TGCGCCAGCGGCTTAGGGGGGGGACCAAATCACAATGAGCAGTTCTTC.

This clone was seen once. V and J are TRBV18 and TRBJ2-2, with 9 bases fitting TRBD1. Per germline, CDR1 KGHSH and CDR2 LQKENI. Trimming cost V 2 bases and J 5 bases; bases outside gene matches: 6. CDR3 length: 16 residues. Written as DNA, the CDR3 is TGTGCCAGCTCACCAACAGGGGGCGGTGGAACCGGGGAGCTGTTTTTT. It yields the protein CASSPTGGGGTGELFF.

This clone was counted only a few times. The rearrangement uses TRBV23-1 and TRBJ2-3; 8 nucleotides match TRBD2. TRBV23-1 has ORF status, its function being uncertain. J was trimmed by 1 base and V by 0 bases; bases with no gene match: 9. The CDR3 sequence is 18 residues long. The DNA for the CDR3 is TGCGCCAGCAGTCAATCCTCTCTCTGGCGGGAGGGCACAGATACGCAGTATTTT. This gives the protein CASSQSSLWREGTDTQYF.

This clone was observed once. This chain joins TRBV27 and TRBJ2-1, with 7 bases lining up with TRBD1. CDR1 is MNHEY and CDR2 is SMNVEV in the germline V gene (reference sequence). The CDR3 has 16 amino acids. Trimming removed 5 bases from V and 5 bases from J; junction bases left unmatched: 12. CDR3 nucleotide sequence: TGTGCCAGCAGTGCTCCAGGGGGTTCTGGGGACAATGAGCAGTTCTTC. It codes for CASSAPGGSGDNEQFF.

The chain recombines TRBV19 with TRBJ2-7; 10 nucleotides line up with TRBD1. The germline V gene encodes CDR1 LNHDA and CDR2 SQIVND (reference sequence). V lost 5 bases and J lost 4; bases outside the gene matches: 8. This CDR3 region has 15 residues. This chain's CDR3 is CASSPGTGAIYEQYF. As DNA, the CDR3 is TGTGCCAGTAGTCCTGGGACAGGGGCGATTTACGAGCAGTACTTC. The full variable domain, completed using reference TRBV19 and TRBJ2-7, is DGGITQSPKYLFRKEGQNVTLSCEQNLNHDAMYWYRQDPGQGLRLIYYSQIVNDFQKGDIAEGYSVSREKKESFPLTVTSAQKNPTAFYLCASSPGTGAIYEQYFGPGTRLTVT.

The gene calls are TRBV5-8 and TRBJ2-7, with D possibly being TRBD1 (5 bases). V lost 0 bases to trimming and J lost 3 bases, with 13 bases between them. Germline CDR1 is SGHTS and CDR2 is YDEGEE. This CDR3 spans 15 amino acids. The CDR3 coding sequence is TGTGCCAGCAGCTTGGGACAGCCGGTGGGCTACGAGCAGTACGTC. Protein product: CASSLGQPVGYEQYV.

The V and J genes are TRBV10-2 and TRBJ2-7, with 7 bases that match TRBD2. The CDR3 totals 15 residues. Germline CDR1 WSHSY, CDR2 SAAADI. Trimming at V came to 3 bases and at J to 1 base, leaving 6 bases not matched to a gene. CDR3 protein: CASSDHGRGSYEQYF. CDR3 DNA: TGCGCCAGCAGTGATCACGGGCGGGGGTCCTACGAGCAGTACTTC.

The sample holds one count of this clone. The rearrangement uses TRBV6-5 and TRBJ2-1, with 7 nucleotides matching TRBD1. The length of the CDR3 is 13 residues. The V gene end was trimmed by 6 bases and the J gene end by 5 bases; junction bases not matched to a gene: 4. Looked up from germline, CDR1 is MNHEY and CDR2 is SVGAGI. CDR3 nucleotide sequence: TGTGCCAGCAGCCCTGGGACAGACAATGAGCAGTTCTTC. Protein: CASSPGTDNEQFF.

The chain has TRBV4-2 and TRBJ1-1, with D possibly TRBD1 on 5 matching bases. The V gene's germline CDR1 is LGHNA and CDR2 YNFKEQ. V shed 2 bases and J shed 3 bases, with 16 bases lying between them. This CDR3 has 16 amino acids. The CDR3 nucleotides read TGTGCCAGCAGCCAAACGGCCGGGACTCCGGACACTGAAGCTTTCTTT. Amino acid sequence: CASSQTAGTPDTEAFF.

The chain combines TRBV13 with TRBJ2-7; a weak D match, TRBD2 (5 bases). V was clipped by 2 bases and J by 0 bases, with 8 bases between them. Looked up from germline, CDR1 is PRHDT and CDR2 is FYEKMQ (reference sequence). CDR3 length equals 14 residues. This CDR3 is CASSLRRDSYEQYV. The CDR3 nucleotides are TGTGCCAGCAGCTTACGACGGGACTCCTACGAGCAGTACGTC.

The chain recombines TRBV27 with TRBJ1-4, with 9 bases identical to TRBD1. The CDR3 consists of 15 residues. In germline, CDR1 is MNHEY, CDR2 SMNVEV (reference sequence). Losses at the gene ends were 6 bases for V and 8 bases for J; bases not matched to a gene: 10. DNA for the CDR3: TGTGCCAGCAGCCCAATTACAGGGGGCGAGGAAAAACTGTTTTTT. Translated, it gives CASSPITGGEEKLFF.

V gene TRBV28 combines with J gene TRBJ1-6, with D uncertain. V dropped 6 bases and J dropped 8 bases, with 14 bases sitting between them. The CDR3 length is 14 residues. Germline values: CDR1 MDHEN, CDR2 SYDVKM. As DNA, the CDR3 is TGTGCCAGCAGACTTTCCCAAGCGTATTCACCCCTCCACTTT. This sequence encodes CASRLSQAYSPLHF.

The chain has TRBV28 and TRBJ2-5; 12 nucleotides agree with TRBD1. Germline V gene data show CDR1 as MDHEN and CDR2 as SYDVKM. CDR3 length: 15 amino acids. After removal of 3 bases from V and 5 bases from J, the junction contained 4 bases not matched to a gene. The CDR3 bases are TGTGCCAGCAGTTTCCGGGACAGGGGGCGGGAGACCCAGTACTTC. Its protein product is CASSFRDRGRETQYF.

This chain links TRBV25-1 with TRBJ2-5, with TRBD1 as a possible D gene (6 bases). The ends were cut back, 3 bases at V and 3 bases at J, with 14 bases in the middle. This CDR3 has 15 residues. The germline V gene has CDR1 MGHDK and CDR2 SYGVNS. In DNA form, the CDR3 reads TGTGCCAGCAGTGAGTTCAGGGGACAAAAAGAGACCCAGTACTTC. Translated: CASSEFRGQKETQYF.

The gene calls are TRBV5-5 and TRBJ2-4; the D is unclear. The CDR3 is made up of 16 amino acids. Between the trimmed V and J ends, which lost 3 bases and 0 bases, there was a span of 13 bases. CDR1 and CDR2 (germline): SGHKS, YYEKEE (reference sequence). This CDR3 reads CASSSLGSPAKNIQYF. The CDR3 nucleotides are TGTGCCAGCAGCTCCCTGGGCAGCCCAGCCAAAAACATTCAGTACTTC.

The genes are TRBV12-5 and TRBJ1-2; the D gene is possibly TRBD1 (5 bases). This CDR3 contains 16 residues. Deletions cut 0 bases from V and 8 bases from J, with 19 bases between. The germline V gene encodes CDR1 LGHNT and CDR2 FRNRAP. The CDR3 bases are TGTGCTAGTGGTTTGGTAGCGGGCAGGGCGAAGTGGGGCTACACCTTC. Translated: CASGLVAGRAKWGYTF. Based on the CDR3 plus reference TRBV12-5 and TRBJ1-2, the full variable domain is DARVTQTPRHKVTEMGQEVTMRCQPILGHNTVFWYRQTMMQGLELLAYFRNRAPLDDSGMPKDRFSAEMPDATLATLKIQPSEPRDSAVYFCASGLVAGRAKWGYTFGSGTRLTVV.

CDR3: CASSGGRASDTQYF. In DNA form, the CDR3 reads TGTGCCAGCAGTGGCGGGAGGGCCTCCGATACGCAGTATTTT. This chain joins TRBV2 and TRBJ2-3, with 9 bases fitting TRBD2. Germline loops: CDR1 SNHLY, CDR2 FYNNEI. J was trimmed by 6 bases and V by 4 bases; bases with no gene match: 5. The CDR3 loop spans 14 amino acids.

The CDR3 protein is CASSIVRGTDTQYF. The CDR3 DNA follows: TGTGCCAGTAGTATTGTCAGGGGCACAGATACGCAGTATTTT. The rearrangement uses TRBV19 and TRBJ2-3; D may be TRBD1 (5 bases). Trimming took 3 bases from V and 1 from J, leaving 8 bases between them. Germline lookup yields CDR1 LNHDA and CDR2 SQIVND (reference sequence). The CDR3 contains 14 residues.

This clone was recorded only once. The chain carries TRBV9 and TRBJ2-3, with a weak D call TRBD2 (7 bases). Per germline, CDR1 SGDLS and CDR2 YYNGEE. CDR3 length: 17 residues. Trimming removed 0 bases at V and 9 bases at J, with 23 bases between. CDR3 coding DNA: TGTGCCAGCAGCGTAGAAGGGGGGGCTGGCCTTAGGGAGACGCAGTATTTT. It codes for CASSVEGGAGLRETQYF.

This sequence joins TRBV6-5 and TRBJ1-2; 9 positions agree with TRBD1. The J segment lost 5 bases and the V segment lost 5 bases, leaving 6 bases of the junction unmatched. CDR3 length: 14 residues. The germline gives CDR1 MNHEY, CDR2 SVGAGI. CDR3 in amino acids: CASSEQGAQYGYTF. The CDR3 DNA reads TGTGCCAGCAGTGAACAGGGGGCCCAGTATGGCTACACCTTC.